This is a list of T cell receptor beta chains from one sample in a study of a mutant IDH1 vaccine in newly diagnosed glioma. Measured with immunoSEQ multiplex PCR; TCRdb has only the in-frame clones, and not every one. Among around 56,000 clones listed, approximately 78% were seen once. Their specific antigens are unknown. This specimen was PBMCs, taken from a glioma patient whose treatment included an IDH1 peptide vaccine. These TCRs come from a woman aged 40 to 49 with glioma. Some clones in this sample may be carry-over from other donors' samples. The CDR3 runs from the conserved cysteine through the conserved F or W. The D gene is left open where the match is weak. Part of the rows lack a size; the others show once, few, many or a class for expanded clones.

NA TRBJ2-1 TRBD2 TRBV4-1 TGCGCCAGCAGCCCGGGACTAGCGGGGATTAGTGAGCAGTTCTTC CASSPGLAGISEQFF
NA TRBJ1-2 TRBD1 TRBV2 TGTGCCAGCAGGATGACAGGGGGAGGCTACACCTTC CASRMTGGGYTF
NA TRBJ2-1 NA TRBV29-1 TGCAGCGTTGAAGGGTTAGCCTTTGGCTCCTACAATGAGCAGTTCTTC CSVEGLAFGSYNEQFF
once TRBJ1-4 NA TRBV9 TGTGCCAGCAGCGCCGGACGACCCGGACCCGAAAAACTGTTTTTT CASSAGRPGPEKLFF
NA TRBJ1-1 NA TRBV5-1 TGCGCCAGCAGCAGCCGTGAGTCAGCTCCTACGAACACTGAAGCTTTCTTT CASSSRESAPTNTEAFF
medium-sized TRBJ1-1 NA TRBV7-3 TGTGCCAGCAGCTTAATTACGACTGAAGCTTTCTTT CASSLITTEAFF
NA TRBJ2-5 NA TRBV6-6 TGTGCCAGCACTCTAAGGGATCGCCGGGAGACCCAGTACTTC CASTLRDRRETQYF
NA TRBJ1-2 TRBD1 TRBV4-1 TGCGCCAGCAGCCAAGTGGGGACAGACAACTATGGCTACACCTTC CASSQVGTDNYGYTF
NA TRBJ2-7 NA TRBV9 TGTGCCAGCAGTGAAGGGGGTATAGGGTACGAGCAGTACTTC CASSEGGIGYEQYF
NA TRBJ1-4 NA TRBV2 TGTGCCTCTTCCAGGGCCCCTAATGAAAAACTGTTTTTT CASSRAPNEKLFF
NA TRBJ1-2 TRBD1 TRBV30 TGTGCCTGGAGTCCTACTTGGGGCAGGGGGGATGGCTACACCTTC CAWSPTWGRGDGYTF
NA TRBJ2-7 NA TRBV18 TGTGCCAGCTCACCGTCCGGGGGCCGGACCTACGAGCAGTACTTC CASSPSGGRTYEQYF
once TRBJ2-7 TRBD1 TRBV29-1 TGCAGCGCCAAGGACAGGGGAAGGTACGAGCAGTACTTC CSAKDRGRYEQYF
NA TRBJ1-4 NA TRBV10-3 TGTGCCATCAGTAAACAGGACGGAGAAAAACTGTTTTTT CAISKQDGEKLFF
NA TRBJ1-6 NA TRBV7-9 TGTGCCAGCGCGGTGGGCACCGATTCACCCCTCCACTTT CASAVGTDSPLHF
NA TRBJ2-7 NA TRBV9 TGTGCCAGCAGCTTAGCGTGGAGGGATGGCGAGCAGTACTTC CASSLAWRDGEQYF
NA TRBJ1-5 NA TRBV7-9 TGTGCCAGCAGCCCTCCCGATAGCAATCAGCCCCAGCATTTT CASSPPDSNQPQHF
NA TRBJ1-2 NA TRBV10-3 TGTGCCATAGTTGGGGACATGTTAACTATGGACTACACCTTC CAIVGDMLTMDYTF
few TRBJ1-2 NA TRBV15 TGTGCCACCAGCCCCGGAGGACTAGTCTATGGCTACACCTTC CATSPGGLVYGYTF
NA TRBJ2-5 TRBD2 TRBV5-4 TGTGCCAGCAGCTCCGCGGGGGGCCGGGTGGAGACCCAGTACTTC CASSSAGGRVETQYF
NA TRBJ2-1 TRBD2 TRBV5-1 TGCGCCAGCAGCTTGGAGGCTAGCGGGGGGCGGTACAATGAGCAGTTCTTC CASSLEASGGRYNEQFF
NA TRBJ2-1 TRBD2 TRBV6-1 TGTGCCAGCAGTGAAGTGGGGGGGGTCTGGGAGCAGTTCTTC CASSEVGGVWEQFF
NA TRBJ1-5 NA TRBV19 TGTGCCAGTACCGATATGGGGACTGCCGCGGGGCCCCAGCATTTT CASTDMGTAAGPQHF
NA TRBJ1-1 TRBD1 TRBV7-2 TGTGCCAGCAGCTTGCAACAGGGGGCAGGCACTGAAGCTTTCTTT CASSLQQGAGTEAFF
NA TRBJ2-2 NA TRBV18 TGTGCCAGCTCACCGGTTGGCGGACGGGAGCTGTTTTTT CASSPVGGRELFF
NA TRBJ2-3 NA TRBV9 TGTGCCAGCAGCGACCGAGATACGCAGTATTTT CASSDRDTQYF
NA TRBJ1-1 NA TRBV9 TGTGCCAGCAGCGTAGGGGACACTGAAGCTTTCTTT CASSVGDTEAFF
NA TRBJ1-1 NA TRBV11-2 TGTGCCAGCAGCTTGTGGGGAGAAGCTTTCTTT CASSLWGEAFF
NA TRBJ2-7 TRBD2 TRBV2 TGTGCCAGCAGTGTGCCGACTAGCGCCGACGAGCAGTACTTC CASSVPTSADEQYF
few TRBJ1-1 NA TRBV30 TGTGCCTGGAGGGGCTTGAACACTGAAGCTTTCTTT CAWRGLNTEAFF
NA TRBJ2-7 NA TRBV5-1 TGCGCCAGCAGCTTGGGGGGGCAAGCCCGCTACGAGCAGTACTTC CASSLGGQARYEQYF
NA TRBJ2-7 NA TRBV10-3 TGTGCCATCAGTGAGTCGCAGGGGACCTACGAGCAGTACTTC CAISESQGTYEQYF
few TRBJ2-7 TRBD2 TRBV10-2 TGCGCCAGCAGTGAGCCCCCAGCGGGGGCGCGCGAGCAGTACTTC CASSEPPAGAREQYF
NA TRBJ2-2 NA TRBV7-9 TGTGCCAGCAGCTTGAGTCTGGGCGGGGAGCTGTTTTTT CASSLSLGGELFF
few TRBJ2-2 NA TRBV10-3 TGTGCCATCACCCCGACGAGCACCGGGGAGCTGTTTTTT CAITPTSTGELFF
NA TRBJ2-3 TRBD2 TRBV5-4 TGTGCCAGCAGCCCAGCGGGGGTAACAGATACGCAGTATTTT CASSPAGVTDTQYF
few TRBJ1-1 NA TRBV20-1 TGCAGTGCGGGTCTAAGAGCTTTCTTT CSAGLRAFF
NA TRBJ1-1 TRBD1 TRBV5-4 TGTGCCAGCAGCCTGGGACAGGCTGGGGACACTGAAGCTTTCTTT CASSLGQAGDTEAFF
NA TRBJ1-5 NA TRBV6-5 TGTGCCAGCAGTTCCGGGCAGTTCACCAATCAGCCCCAGCATTTT CASSSGQFTNQPQHF
NA TRBJ1-6 TRBD1 TRBV29-1 TGCAGCGTTGGGACAGGGGCCGATTCACCCCTCCACTTT CSVGTGADSPLHF
NA TRBJ1-3 NA TRBV6-5 TGTGCCAGCAGACCCCGGACAGCTGGAAACACCATATATTTT CASRPRTAGNTIYF
NA TRBJ1-4 NA TRBV2 TGTGCCAGCAGTGTGGATGGACAAGGAGCAACTAATGAAAAACTGTTTTTT CASSVDGQGATNEKLFF
once TRBJ1-2 NA TRBV7-2 TGTGCCAGCAGCTCCTACAGCGCCCAGGGAGTGGCCTACACCTTC CASSSYSAQGVAYTF
NA TRBJ1-4 NA TRBV6-4 TGTGCCAGCAGCCCCTCGAGAGCAACTAATGAAAAACTGTTTTTT CASSPSRATNEKLFF